This TCR beta chain was sequenced in a study of blood T cell repertoires in COVID-19 (dated by TCRdb to 2020 to 2021). Study-wide context: Samples covering the acute and convalescent phases of COVID-19 were provided by collaborators in the United States, Italy and Spain. Subjects who had been exposed to COVID-19, were actively infected with it, or had recovered from it provided the deeply sampled blood TCRbeta repertoires that made up the dataset. Samples came from the ongoing ImmuneRACE study (first 160 participants) plus 1,254 subjects from 6 global collaborators. Where available, HLA class I and class II types were taken from metadata supplied by the sample provider and were not determined by assay-based typing. The material from the prospective study consisted of cDNA or gDNA derived from T cells, B-cell-depleted T cells, or PBMCs. The sample metadata nearly always contained a de-identified subject ID, COVID-19 status, age in years and sex. The repertoires were released in a freely available public database intended as a resource for research on the immune response to SARS-CoV-2. The investigation overall reported the following: How much clinical and demographic metadata was included differed by source and by participant, and the metadata was provided uncurated.

Each collaborating institution followed its own protocols to collect whole blood in K2EDTA tubes. For TCRbeta analysis, collaborator samples were shipped as frozen whole blood, as isolated PBMCs, or as DNA extracted from either sample type. Unmatched junction bases come to 4, with V trimmed by 4 bases and J by 1 base. The CDR3 runs 16 residues from the cysteine to the phenylalanine. Only the CDR3 DNA is retained, 48 bases long and in frame from the first base. CDR1 and CDR2 were assigned from the germline V gene as SGHAT and FQNNGV. In the case of this clone: Its antigen remains unidentified. Nothing much larger sits one base from this clone, and base qualities are not available.

TCRbeta CDR3 regions were amplified from genomic DNA by means of the immunoSEQ Assay, a bias-controlled multiplex PCR. The published analysis was carried out like this. The number of nucleated cells in each sample was estimated by amplification of reference gene primers within the assay. To quantify the absolute abundance of each unique TCRbeta CDR3 rearrangement, sequence reads were collapsed and filtered. For each sample, productive Simpson clonality was calculated by taking the square root of Simpson's diversity index across productive rearrangements. TCRdb holds this immuneACCESS table with in-frame rearrangements only. Some clones are missing; in checked studies, unresolved V genes explain under half, and the rest has no known cause. D and trimming were read from the DNA, whereas the V and J calls and clone size are those reported in that table. In all, the sample holds around 180,000 clones, and roughly nine tenths of those were seen once. The biggest ten clones account for about a quarter of the sample.

This TCR derives from a man in his 60s with acute or convalescent COVID-19. The chain employs TRBV11-2 and TRBJ2-2, and 9 junctional nucleotides match TRBD2. Sequencing was performed on peripheral blood. CDR3 region: CASSSRLAENTGELFF. Here is the DNA: TGTGCCAGCAGCTCCCGACTAGCGGAGAACACCGGGGAGCTGTTTTTT. The reference TRBV11-2 and TRBJ2-2 proteins fill in what lies around the CDR3, so the full variable domain reads EAGVAQSPRYKIIEKRQSVAFWCNPISGHATLYWYQQILGQGPKLLIQFQNNGVVDDSQLPKDRFSAERLKGVDSTLKIQPAKLEDSAVYLCASSSRLAENTGELFFGEGSRLTVL.